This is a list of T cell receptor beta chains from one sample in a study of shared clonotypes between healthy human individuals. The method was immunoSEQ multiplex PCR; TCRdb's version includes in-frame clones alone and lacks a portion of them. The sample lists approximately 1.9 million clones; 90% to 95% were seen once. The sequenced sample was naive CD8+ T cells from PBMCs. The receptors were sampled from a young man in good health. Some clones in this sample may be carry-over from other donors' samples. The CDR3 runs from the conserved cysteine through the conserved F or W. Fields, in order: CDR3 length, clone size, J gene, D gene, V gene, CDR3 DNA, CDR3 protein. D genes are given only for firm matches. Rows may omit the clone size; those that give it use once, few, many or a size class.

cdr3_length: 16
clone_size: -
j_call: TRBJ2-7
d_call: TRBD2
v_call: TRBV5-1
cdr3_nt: TGCGCCAGCAGCTTGGCCGGAGCGGGAGCGACCTACGAGCAGTACTTC
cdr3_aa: CASSLAGAGATYEQYF

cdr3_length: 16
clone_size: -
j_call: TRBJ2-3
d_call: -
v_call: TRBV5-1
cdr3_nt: TGCGCCAGCAGCGATTTCGACCACCCACTCACAGATACGCAGTATTTT
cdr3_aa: CASSDFDHPLTDTQYF

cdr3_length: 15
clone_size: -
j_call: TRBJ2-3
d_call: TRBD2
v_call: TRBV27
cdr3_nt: TGTGCCAGCAGTTCCAAGACTAGCGGCACAGATACGCAGTATTTT
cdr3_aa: CASSSKTSGTDTQYF

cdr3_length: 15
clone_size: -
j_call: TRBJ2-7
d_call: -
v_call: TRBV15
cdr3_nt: TGTGCCACCAGCAGAGAGAGACAGGCCTCCTACGAGCAGTACTTC
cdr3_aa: CATSRERQASYEQYF

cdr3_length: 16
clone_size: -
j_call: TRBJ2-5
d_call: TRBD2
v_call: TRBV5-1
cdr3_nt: TGCGCCAGCAGCTTGGGACGTAGCGGGAGCCAAGAGACCCAGTACTTC
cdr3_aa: CASSLGRSGSQETQYF

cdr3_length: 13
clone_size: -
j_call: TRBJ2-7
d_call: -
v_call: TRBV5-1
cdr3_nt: TGCGCCAGCAGCTTGGGGCCTTTCTACGAGCAGTACTTC
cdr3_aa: CASSLGPFYEQYF

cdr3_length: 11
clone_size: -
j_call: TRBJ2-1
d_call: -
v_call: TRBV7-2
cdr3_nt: TGTGCCAGCAGCTTAGCAGGGTTAGGGTTCTTC
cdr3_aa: CASSLAGLGFF

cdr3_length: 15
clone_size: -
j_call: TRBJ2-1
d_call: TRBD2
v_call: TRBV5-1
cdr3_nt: TGCGCCAGCAGCCACGGACTAGCGAGCTCCAATGAGCAGTTCTTC
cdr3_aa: CASSHGLASSNEQFF

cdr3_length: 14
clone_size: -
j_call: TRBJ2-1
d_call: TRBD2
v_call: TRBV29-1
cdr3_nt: TGCAGCGCCACTTCTGTTAGCGGGAGCAATGAGCAGTTCTTC
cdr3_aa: CSATSVSGSNEQFF

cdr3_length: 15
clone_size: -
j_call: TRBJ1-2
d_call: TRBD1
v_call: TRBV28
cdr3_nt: TGTGCCAGCAGTTCGGAACGGACAGGGGTCTATGGCTACACCTTC
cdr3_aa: CASSSERTGVYGYTF

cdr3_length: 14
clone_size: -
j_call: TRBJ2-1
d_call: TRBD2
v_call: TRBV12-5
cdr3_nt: TGTGCTAGTGGCCTGAGCGGGAGAGTCCATGAGCAGTTCTTC
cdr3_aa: CASGLSGRVHEQFF

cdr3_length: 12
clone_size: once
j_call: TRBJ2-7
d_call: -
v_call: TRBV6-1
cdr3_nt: TGTGCCAGCAGTGATGGGGGGAACGAGCAGTACTTC
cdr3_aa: CASSDGGNEQYF

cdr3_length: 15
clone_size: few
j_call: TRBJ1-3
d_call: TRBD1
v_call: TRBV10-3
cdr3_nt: TGTGCCACCCACGGACAGGCTAGCTCTGGAAACACCATATATTTT
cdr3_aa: CATHGQASSGNTIYF

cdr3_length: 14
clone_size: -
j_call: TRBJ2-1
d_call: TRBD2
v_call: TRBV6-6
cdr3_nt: TGTGCCAGCAGTGAGCGGGAGACCTACAATGAGCAGTTCTTC
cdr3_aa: CASSERETYNEQFF

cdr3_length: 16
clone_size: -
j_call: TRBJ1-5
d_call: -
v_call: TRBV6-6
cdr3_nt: TGTGCCAGCAGTTACTCGAACGGGTATAGCAATCAGCCCCAGCATTTT
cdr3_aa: CASSYSNGYSNQPQHF

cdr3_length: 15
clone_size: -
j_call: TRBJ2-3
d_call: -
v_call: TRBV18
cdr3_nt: TGTGCCAGCTCCCACGGGACTGCTAGCACAGATACGCAGTATTTT
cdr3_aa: CASSHGTASTDTQYF

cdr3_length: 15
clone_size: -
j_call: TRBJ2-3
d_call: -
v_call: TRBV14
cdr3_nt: TGTGCCAGCAGCCAAGCCACAGCTCTCTGGGATACGCAGTATTTT
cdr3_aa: CASSQATALWDTQYF

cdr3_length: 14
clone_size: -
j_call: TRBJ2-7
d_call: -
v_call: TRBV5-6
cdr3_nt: TGTGCCAGCAGCTTGGGGGACACAGAGTCCGAGCAGTACTTC
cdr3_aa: CASSLGDTESEQYF

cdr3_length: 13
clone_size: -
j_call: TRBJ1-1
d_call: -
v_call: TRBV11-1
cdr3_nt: TGTGCCAGCAGCTTACTCTGGAGCACTGAAGCTTTCTTT
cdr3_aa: CASSLLWSTEAFF

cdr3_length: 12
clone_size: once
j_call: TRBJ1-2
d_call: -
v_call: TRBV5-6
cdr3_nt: TGTGCCAGCAGCTTGTCGTGGGATGGCTACACCTTC
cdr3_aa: CASSLSWDGYTF

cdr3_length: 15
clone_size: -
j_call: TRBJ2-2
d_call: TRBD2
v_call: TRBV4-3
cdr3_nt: TGCGCCAGCAGCCCGTGGACTAGTTTCACCGGGGAGCTGTTTTTT
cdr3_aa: CASSPWTSFTGELFF

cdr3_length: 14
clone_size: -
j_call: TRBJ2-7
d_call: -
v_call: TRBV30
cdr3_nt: TGTGCCTGGAGTGTCTGGACTTACACCTACGAGCAGTACTTC
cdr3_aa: CAWSVWTYTYEQYF

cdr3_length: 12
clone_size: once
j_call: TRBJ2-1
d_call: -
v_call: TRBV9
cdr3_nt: TGTGCCAGCAGCGTAGGTGTTACTGAGCAGTTCTTC
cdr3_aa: CASSVGVTEQFF

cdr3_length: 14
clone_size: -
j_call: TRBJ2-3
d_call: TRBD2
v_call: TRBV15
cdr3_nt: TGTGCCACCAGCAGGAGCGGGAGCGCAGATACGCAGTATTTT
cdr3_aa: CATSRSGSADTQYF

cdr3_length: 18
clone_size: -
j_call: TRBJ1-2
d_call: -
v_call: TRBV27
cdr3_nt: TGTGCCAGCAGACCTATGGGGGGACGCCATCCCCGGGACTATGGCTACACCTTC
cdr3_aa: CASRPMGGRHPRDYGYTF

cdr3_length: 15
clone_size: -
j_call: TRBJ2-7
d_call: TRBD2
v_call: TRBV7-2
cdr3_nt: TGTGCCAGCGGGACTAGCGGGAGAGGGGCCCACGAGCAGTACTTC
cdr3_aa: CASGTSGRGAHEQYF

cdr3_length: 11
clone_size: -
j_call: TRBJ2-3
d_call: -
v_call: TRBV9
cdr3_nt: TGTGCCAGCAGCCCTGGTAGTACGCAGTATTTT
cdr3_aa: CASSPGSTQYF

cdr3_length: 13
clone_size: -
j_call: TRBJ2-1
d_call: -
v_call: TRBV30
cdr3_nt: TGTGCCTGGAGTGTAGACTCCTACAATGAGCAGTTCTTC
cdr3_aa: CAWSVDSYNEQFF

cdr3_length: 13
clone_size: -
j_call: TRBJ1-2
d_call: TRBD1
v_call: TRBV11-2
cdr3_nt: TGTGCCAGCAGCTTCAGGGGGCGTAGGGGCTACACCTTC
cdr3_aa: CASSFRGRRGYTF

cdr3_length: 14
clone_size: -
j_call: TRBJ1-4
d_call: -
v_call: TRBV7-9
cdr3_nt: TGTGCCAGCAGCTTTGGGGGGCTTTTTGAAAAACTGTTTTTT
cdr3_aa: CASSFGGLFEKLFF

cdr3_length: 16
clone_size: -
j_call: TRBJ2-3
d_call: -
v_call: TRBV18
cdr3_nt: TGTGCCAGCTCACCACCCGGGACGGCGCCCGCAGATACGCAGTATTTT
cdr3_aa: CASSPPGTAPADTQYF